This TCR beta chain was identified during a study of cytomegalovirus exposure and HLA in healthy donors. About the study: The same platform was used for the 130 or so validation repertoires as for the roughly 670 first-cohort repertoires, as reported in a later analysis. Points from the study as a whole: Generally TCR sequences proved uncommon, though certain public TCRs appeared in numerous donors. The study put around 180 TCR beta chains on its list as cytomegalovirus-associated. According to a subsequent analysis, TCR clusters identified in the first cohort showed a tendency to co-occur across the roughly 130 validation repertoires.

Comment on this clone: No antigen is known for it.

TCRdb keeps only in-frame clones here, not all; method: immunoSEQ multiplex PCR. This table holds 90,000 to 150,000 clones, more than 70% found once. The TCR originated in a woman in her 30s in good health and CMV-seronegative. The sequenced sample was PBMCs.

The CDR3 here is CASGPRDRGHEQYF. DNA of the CDR3: TGTGCTAGTGGTCCCCGGGACAGGGGGCACGAGCAGTACTTC. The chain is built from TRBV12-5 and TRBJ2-7, with 12 bases lining up with TRBD1. CDR1 is LGHNT, CDR2 FRNRAP, per germline. The CDR3 covers 14 residues. J gave up 5 bases and V 5 bases, and 4 bases lay outside the gene matches.